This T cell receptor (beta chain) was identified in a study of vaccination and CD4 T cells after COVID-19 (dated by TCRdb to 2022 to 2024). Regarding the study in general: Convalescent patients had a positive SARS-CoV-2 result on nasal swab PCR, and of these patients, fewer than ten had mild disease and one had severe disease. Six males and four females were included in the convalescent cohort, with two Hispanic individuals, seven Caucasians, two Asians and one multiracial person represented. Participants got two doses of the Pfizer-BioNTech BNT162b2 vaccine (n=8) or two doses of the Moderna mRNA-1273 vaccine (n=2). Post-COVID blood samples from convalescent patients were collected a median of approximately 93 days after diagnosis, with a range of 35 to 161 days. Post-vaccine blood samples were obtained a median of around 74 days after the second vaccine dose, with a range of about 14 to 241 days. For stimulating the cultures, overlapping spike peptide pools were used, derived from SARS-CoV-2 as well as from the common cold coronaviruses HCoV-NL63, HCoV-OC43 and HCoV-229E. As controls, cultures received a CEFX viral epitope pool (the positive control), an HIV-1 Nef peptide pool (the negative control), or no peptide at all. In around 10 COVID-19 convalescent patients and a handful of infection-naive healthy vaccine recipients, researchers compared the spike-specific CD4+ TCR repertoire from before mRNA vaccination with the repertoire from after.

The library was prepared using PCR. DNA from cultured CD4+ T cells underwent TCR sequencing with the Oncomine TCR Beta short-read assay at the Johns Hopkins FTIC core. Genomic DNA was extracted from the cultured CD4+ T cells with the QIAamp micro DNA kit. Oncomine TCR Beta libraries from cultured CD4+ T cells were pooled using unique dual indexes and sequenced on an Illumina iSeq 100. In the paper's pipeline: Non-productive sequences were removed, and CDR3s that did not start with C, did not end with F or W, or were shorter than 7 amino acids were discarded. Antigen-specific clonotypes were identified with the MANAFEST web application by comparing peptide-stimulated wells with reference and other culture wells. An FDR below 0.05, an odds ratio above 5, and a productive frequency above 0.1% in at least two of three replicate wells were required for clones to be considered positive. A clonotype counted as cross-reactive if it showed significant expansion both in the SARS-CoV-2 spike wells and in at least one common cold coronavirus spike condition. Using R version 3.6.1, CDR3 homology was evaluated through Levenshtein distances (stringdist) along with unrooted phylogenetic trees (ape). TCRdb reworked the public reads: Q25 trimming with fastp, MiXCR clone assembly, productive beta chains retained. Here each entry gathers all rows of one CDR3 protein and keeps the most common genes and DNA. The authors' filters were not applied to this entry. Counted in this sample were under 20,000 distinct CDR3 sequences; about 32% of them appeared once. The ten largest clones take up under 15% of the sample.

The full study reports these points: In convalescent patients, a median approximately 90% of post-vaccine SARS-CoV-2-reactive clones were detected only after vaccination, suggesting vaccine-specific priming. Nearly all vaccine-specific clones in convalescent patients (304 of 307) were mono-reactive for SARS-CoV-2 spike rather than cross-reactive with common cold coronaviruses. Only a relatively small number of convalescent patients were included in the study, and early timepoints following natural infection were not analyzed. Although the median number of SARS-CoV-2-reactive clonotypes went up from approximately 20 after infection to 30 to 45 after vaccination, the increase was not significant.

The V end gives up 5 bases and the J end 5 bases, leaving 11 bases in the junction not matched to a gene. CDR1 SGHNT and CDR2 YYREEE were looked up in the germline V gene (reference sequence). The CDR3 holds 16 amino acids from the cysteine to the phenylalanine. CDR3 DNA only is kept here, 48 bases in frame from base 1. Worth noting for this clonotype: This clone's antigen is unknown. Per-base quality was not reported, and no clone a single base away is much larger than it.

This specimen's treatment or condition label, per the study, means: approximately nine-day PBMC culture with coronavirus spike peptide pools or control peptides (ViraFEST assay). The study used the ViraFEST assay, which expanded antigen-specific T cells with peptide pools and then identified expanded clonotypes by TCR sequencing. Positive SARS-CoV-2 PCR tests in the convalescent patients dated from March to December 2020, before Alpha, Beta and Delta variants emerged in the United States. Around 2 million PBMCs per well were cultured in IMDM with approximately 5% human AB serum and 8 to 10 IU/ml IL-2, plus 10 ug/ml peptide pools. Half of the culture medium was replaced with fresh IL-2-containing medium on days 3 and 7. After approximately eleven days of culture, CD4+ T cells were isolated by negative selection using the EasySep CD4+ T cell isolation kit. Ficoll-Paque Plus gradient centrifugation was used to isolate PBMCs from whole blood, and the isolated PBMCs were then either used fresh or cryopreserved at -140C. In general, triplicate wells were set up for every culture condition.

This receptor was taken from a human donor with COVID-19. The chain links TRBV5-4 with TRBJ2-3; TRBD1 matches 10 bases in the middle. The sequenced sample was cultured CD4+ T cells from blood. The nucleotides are TGTGCCAGCAGACAGCCGGGACAGGGGCAAGGAGATACGCAGTATTTT. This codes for CASRQPGQGQGDTQYF.